This TCR beta chain was identified during a study of blood T cell repertoires in COVID-19. Study background: The United States, Italy and Spain provided the acute and convalescent COVID-19 samples.

Original processing methods: Reference gene primer amplification gave nucleated cell count estimates. Assay used: immunoSEQ multiplex PCR; TCRdb lists only in-frame clones, some missing. The V and J calls and the clone size are those of that table, but D and trimming were determined from the DNA. Of roughly 400,000 clones detected, 75% to 90% appear once; the ten largest clones hold about 1.1%. Looked up from germline, CDR1 is SGHTA and CDR2 is FQGNSA. Trimming took 1 base from V and 3 from J, leaving 11 bases between them. The CDR3 is made up of 15 amino acids. Enrolled through a virtual design, the participants were between roughly 18 and 95 years of age and came from under 30 US areas.

The V and J genes are TRBV7-2 and TRBJ2-3; maybe TRBD2 (5 bases). The sequence was obtained from a man aged 25-45 years who had recovered from COVID-19. The sequencing input was PBMCs or T cells enriched from blood (not recorded which). This CDR3 reads CASSLVSGGTDTQYF. The DNA for the CDR3 is TGTGCCAGCAGCTTAGTGAGCGGTGGGACAGATACGCAGTATTTT.